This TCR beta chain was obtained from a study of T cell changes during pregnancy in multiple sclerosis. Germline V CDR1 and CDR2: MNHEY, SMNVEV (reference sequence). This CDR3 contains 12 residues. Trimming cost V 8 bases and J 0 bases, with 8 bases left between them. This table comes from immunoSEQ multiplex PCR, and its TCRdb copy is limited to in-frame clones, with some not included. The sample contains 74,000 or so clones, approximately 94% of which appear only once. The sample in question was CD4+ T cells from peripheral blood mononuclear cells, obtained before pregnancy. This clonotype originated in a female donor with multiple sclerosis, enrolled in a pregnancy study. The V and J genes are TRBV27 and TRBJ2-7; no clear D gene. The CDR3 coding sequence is TGTGCCAGCCGGTCTAACTCCTACGAGCAGTACTTC. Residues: CASRSNSYEQYF.